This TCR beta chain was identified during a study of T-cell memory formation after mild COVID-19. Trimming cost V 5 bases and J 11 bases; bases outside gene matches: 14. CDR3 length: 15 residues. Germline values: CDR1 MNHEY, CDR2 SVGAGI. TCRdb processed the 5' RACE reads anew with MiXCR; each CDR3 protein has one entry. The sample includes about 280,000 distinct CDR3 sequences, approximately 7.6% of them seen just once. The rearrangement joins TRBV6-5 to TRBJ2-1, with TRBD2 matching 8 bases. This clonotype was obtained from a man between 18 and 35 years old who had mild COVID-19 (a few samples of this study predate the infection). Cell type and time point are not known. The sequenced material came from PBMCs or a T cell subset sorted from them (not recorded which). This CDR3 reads CASSHLSGVAGQQFF. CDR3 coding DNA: TGTGCCAGCAGTCACCTTTCCGGGGTAGCGGGGCAGCAGTTCTTC.